The 3 T cell receptor beta chains reported below all come from one sample, sequenced in a study of T cell repertoires in cytomegalovirus infection. Via MiXCR, TCRdb re-called the reads, giving one row per CDR3 protein. This sample has about 130,000 distinct CDR3 sequences, with approximately 9.2% found just once. Sequenced: PBMCs. The receptor set was obtained from a human donor in good health (CMV status not recorded). Some clones in this sample may be carry-over from other donors' samples.

This sequence joins TRBV3-1 and TRBJ1-5; D is undetermined. CDR1 and CDR2 from the germline V gene are LGHDT and YNNKEL (reference sequence). This CDR3 comprises 15 residues. V lost 1 base and J 7 bases, leaving 14 bases between the germline ends. The CDR3 sequence: CASSQGAGSGQPQHF. The CDR3 bases are TGTGCCAGCAGCCAAGGGGCAGGCTCTGGCCAGCCCCAGCATTTT. Using reference TRBV3-1 and TRBJ1-5 for the parts outside the CDR3, the full variable domain is DTAVSQTPKYLVTQMGNDKSIKCEQNLGHDTMYWYKQDSKKFLKIMFSYNNKELIINETVPNRFSPKSPDKAHLNLHINSLELGDSAVYFCASSQGAGSGQPQHFGDGTRLSIL.

The table lists this clonotype with many counts. V usage is TRBV28 and J usage is TRBJ1-5, with D tentatively TRBD1 (5 bases). V was clipped by 5 bases and J by 4 bases, with 18 bases between them. Germline-derived CDR1 and CDR2 are MDHEN and SYDVKM. This CDR3 has 16 amino acids. CDR3 coding DNA: TGTGCCAGCAGTCCACCGGGGCCGCAACCGAATCAGCCCCAGCATTTT. Its translation is CASSPPGPQPNQPQHF.

This clonotype showed up many times. The genes are TRBV10-3 and TRBJ2-3; tentative D call: TRBD2 (5 bases). Germline V lookup: CDR1 ENHRY, CDR2 SYGVKD. With 8 bases removed from V and 4 bases from J, the gap between germline ends came to 13 bases. This CDR3 spans 13 amino acids. CDR3 region: CAIGSVEADTQYF. In nucleotides, the CDR3 is TGTGCCATCGGTAGCGTGGAAGCAGATACGCAGTATTTT.